Below, one T cell receptor (beta chain) is given with its context. Its antigen is currently unknown. The data are from a study of breast tumors, draining lymph nodes, adjacent tissues. Via MiXCR, TCRdb re-called the multiplex PCR reads, giving one row per CDR3 protein. The repertoire consists of hundreds of thousands of distinct CDR3 sequences, with approximately 31% occurring once and the leading ten covering around 1.4%. CDR3 size: 12 residues. V lost 5 bases and J 8 bases, leaving 9 bases between the germline ends. The V gene's germline CDR1 is SGHAT and CDR2 FQNNGV. Study-level findings and limits: The lymph node origin of tumor T cells was framed as consistent with a hypothesis, not demonstrated. Compared with lymph nodes, tumors were less diverse; compared with nontumor tissue, more.

The lymph nodes were axillary draining lymph nodes from breast cancer patients. The gene calls are TRBV11-2 and TRBJ1-4; no definite D call. The TCR was taken from a female donor with breast cancer. Some clones in this sample may be carry-over from other donors' samples. The sequenced sample was axillary lymph node tissue. The CDR3 nucleotides are TGTGCCAGCAGCCGCCCCTGGGAAAAACTGTTTTTT. Translation gives CASSRPWEKLFF.